The next 22 T cell receptor beta chains were all read from a single sample in a study of shared clonotypes between healthy human individuals. The protocol was immunoSEQ multiplex PCR, while the TCRdb copy is restricted to in-frame clones and leaves out a portion. This sample has a few million clones, with more than 80% found just once. Sequences were obtained from naive CD4+ T cells sorted from blood. The sample's subset: CD45RA+ positively selected. These receptors were taken from a man younger than 35 in good health.

The CDR3 loop is CASSLGQLVGEQYF. In DNA, the CDR3 is TGCGCCAGCAGCTTGGGGCAGCTGGTCGGGGAGCAGTACTTC. The chain carries TRBV5-1 and TRBJ2-7; D unclear. The V gene's germline CDR1 is SGHRS and CDR2 YFSETQ. The CDR3 consists of 14 residues. Trimming shortened V by 0 bases and J by 7 bases, and 14 bases separated the two germline ends.

The J gene is TRBJ2-3, the V gene TRBV6-1; 7 bases map to TRBD2. The CDR3 has 15 residues. Per the germline V gene, CDR1 is MNHNS and CDR2 is SASEGT. The J segment lost 2 bases and the V segment lost 6 bases, leaving 8 bases of the junction unmatched. The CDR3 sequence is CASRHSGSHTDTQYF. The CDR3 bases are TGTGCCAGCAGGCATAGCGGGTCCCACACAGATACGCAGTATTTT.

This chain links TRBV19 with TRBJ2-5; D is possibly TRBD2 (6 bases). V was trimmed by 1 base and J by 0 bases, leaving 9 bases between them. The length of the CDR3 is 15 residues. Per germline, CDR1 LNHDA and CDR2 SQIVND (reference sequence). The CDR3 DNA reads TGTGCCAGTAGTATAGGACGGACTAACCAAGAGACCCAGTACTTC. Its translation is CASSIGRTNQETQYF.

This chain joins TRBV6-1 and TRBJ2-3; 13 bases match TRBD2. V shed 4 bases, J shed 0 bases, and the junction held 4 bases outside the gene matches. This CDR3 contains 17 residues. Germline loops: CDR1 MNHNS, CDR2 SASEGT. The CDR3 region is CASSGLAGGPSTDTQYF. The DNA of the CDR3 is TGTGCCAGCAGTGGACTAGCGGGGGGACCTAGCACAGATACGCAGTATTTT.

The chain employs TRBV7-3 and TRBJ2-3; D gene uncertain. Deletions cut 0 bases from V and 6 bases from J, with 7 bases between. This CDR3 contains 13 residues. Germline V CDR1 and CDR2: SGHTA, FQGTGA. The CDR3 nucleotides read TGTGCCAGCAGCTTAACTCTGGGCGATACGCAGTATTTT. Its translation: CASSLTLGDTQYF. Full variable domain (remainder filled in from reference TRBV7-3 and TRBJ2-3): GAGVSQTPSNKVTEKGKYVELRCDPISGHTALYWYRQSLGQGPEFLIYFQGTGAADDSGLPNDRFFAVRPEGSVSTLKIQRTERGDSAVYLCASSLTLGDTQYFGPGTRLTVL.

The genes are TRBV6-6 and TRBJ2-7, with D possibly being TRBD2 (5 bases). Trimming removed 7 bases at V and 6 bases at J, with 16 bases between. Per germline, CDR1 MNHNY and CDR2 SVGAGI (reference sequence). The length of the CDR3 is 13 residues. The CDR3 loop is CASKVSSGGEQYF. The DNA for the CDR3 is TGTGCCAGCAAAGTTAGCAGCGGAGGCGAGCAGTACTTC.

Remarks on this clone: The same CDR3 arises from other DNA sequences in this sample as well. The chain combines TRBV5-4 with TRBJ2-7, with 7 nucleotides matching TRBD1. Germline CDR1 is SGHNT and CDR2 is YYREEE (reference sequence). CDR3 size: 13 residues. J lost 4 bases, V lost 4 bases, and 5 bases had no gene match. The CDR3 here is CASSPGQPYEQYF. For the CDR3, the DNA is TGTGCCAGCAGCCCGGGACAGCCATACGAGCAGTACTTC.

V usage is TRBV27 and J usage is TRBJ2-3; TRBD1 is a possible D gene (6 bases). The CDR3 totals 17 residues. Germline values: CDR1 MNHEY, CDR2 SMNVEV (reference sequence). V was shortened by 3 bases and J by 4 bases, with 20 bases between the two germline ends. CDR3: CASSFTVSGRGPDTQYF. The CDR3, as DNA: TGTGCCAGCAGTTTTACAGTCTCGGGCAGGGGACCAGATACGCAGTATTTT.

The rearrangement uses TRBV6-1 and TRBJ2-5, with 9 nucleotides matching TRBD2. Looked up from germline, CDR1 is MNHNS and CDR2 is SASEGT. The CDR3 runs 15 residues. J gave up 5 bases and V 1 base, and 5 bases lay outside the gene matches. CDR3 nucleotides: TGTGCCAGCAGTGAAGGGCTAGCGGGGCTGGAGACCCAGTACTTC. It is translated as CASSEGLAGLETQYF.

The V call is TRBV10-3, the J call TRBJ2-1, with a tentative D call TRBD2 (5 bases). V lost 3 bases and J 9 bases, leaving 6 bases between the germline ends. There are 11 residues in the CDR3. CDR1 is ENHRY, CDR2 SYGVKD, per germline. The CDR3 DNA follows: TGTGCCATCAGTGATCGGGGTGAGCAGTTCTTC. Protein product: CAISDRGEQFF.

The chain links TRBV7-8 to TRBJ1-3; D is possibly TRBD1 (6 bases). CDR3 length: 14 amino acids. Trimming shortened V by 4 bases and J by 4 bases, and 11 bases separated the two germline ends. The germline V gene has CDR1 SGHVS and CDR2 FQNEAQ. The CDR3 DNA is TGTGCCAGCAGCTCGCGCGACAGGGGAAACACCATATATTTT. Its translation: CASSSRDRGNTIYF.

The gene calls are TRBV11-1 and TRBJ2-3, with D perhaps matching TRBD2 (5 bases). V gave up 1 base and J gave up 4 bases, with 12 bases separating them. This CDR3 region has 15 residues. Germline CDR1 is SGHAT and CDR2 is FQDESV (reference sequence). The CDR3 protein is CASSLEGQEADTQYF. The CDR3 nucleotides read TGTGCCAGCAGCTTAGAAGGTCAGGAGGCAGATACGCAGTATTTT.

V and J are TRBV15 and TRBJ1-1; D unresolved. Trimming shortened V by 1 base and J by 1 base, and 7 bases separated the two germline ends. CDR1 LNHNV and CDR2 YYDKDF come from the germline V gene (reference sequence). This CDR3 has 14 amino acids. The CDR3 bases are TGTGCCACCAGCAGAGTTCTAGGGAACACTGAAGCTTTCTTT. It yields the protein CATSRVLGNTEAFF.

This clone was seen a handful of times. In nucleotides, the CDR3 is TGTGCCAGCAGTCACAGGGCGGAAAAACTGTTTTTT. Its translation: CASSHRAEKLFF. The rearrangement links TRBV28 to TRBJ1-4, with D maybe TRBD1 (6 bases). The CDR3 sequence is 12 residues long. Germline CDR1 is MDHEN and CDR2 is SYDVKM. Trimming took 5 bases from V and 8 from J, leaving 9 bases between them.

This chain uses TRBV2 with TRBJ2-4; D unclear. Trimming stripped 6 bases from V and 5 bases from J, with 14 bases between. Germline CDR1 and CDR2: SNHLY and FYNNEI. The CDR3 covers 14 residues. The CDR3 sequence is CASRPPNSENIQYF. The CDR3 nucleotides read TGTGCCAGCAGGCCCCCCAATTCCGAAAACATTCAGTACTTC.

The chain links TRBV5-1 to TRBJ2-7, with 7 bases aligning to TRBD2. V shed 1 base and J 7 bases; nucleotides not matched to a gene: 11. Germline CDR1 and CDR2: SGHRS and YFSETQ. There are 15 residues in the CDR3. In nucleotides, the CDR3 is TGCGCCAGCAGCTTGTCGGGGGGTTCAAGGAGGGAGCAGTACTTC. Its protein is CASSLSGGSRREQYF.

The chain joins TRBV10-2 to TRBJ1-3; 7 bases are shared with TRBD1. Germline V gives CDR1 WSHSY, CDR2 SAAADI. This CDR3 spans 15 amino acids. V lost 5 bases to trimming and J lost 2 bases; unmatched junction nucleotides: 6. The CDR3 nucleotides are TGCGCCAGCAGTCTGACAGGGAATACTGGAAACACCATATATTTT. Its translation is CASSLTGNTGNTIYF.

This chain connects TRBV29-1 to TRBJ2-5; 8 bases match TRBD1. The V and J ends lost 5 bases and 4 bases, in that order; junction bases with no gene match: 3. The length of the CDR3 is 12 residues. Germline assignment: CDR1 SQVTM and CDR2 ANQGSEA. Here the CDR3 DNA reads TGCAGCGTTACTACAGGGGGAGAGACCCAGTACTTC. This sequence encodes CSVTTGGETQYF.

The chain couples TRBV4-1 to TRBJ1-5; weak D call: TRBD1 (5 bases). Germline V gene data show CDR1 as MGHRA and CDR2 as YSYEKL. CDR3 length: 17 residues. Trimming removed 0 bases from V and 3 bases from J, with 15 bases in between. CDR3 region: CASSQDYSGTINQPQHF. The CDR3 DNA reads as TGCGCCAGCAGCCAAGATTATTCAGGGACCATCAATCAGCCCCAGCATTTT.

The rearrangement joins TRBV21-1 to TRBJ2-7; TRBD2 is the table's D call, not checked against the DNA. TRBV21-1 is flagged as a pseudogene. This CDR3 spans 12 amino acids. CDR3 sequence (DNA): TGTGCCAGCCACTCCCAAGCTTACGAGCAGTACTTC. Translation: CASHSQAYEQYF.

The chain recombines TRBV10-3 with TRBJ2-5; possibly TRBD2 for D (6 bases). The CDR3 totals 13 residues. Germline-derived CDR1 and CDR2 are ENHRY and SYGVKD. V was pared by 2 bases and J by 5 bases, with 9 bases between. The CDR3 here is CAISEAGWETQYF. DNA of the CDR3: TGTGCCATCAGTGAGGCGGGGTGGGAGACCCAGTACTTC.

This chain links TRBV30 with TRBJ2-7; 7 nucleotides match TRBD1. The CDR3 has 11 residues. Per the germline V gene, CDR1 is GTSNPN and CDR2 is SVGIG (reference sequence). CDR3 loop: CAWGQTYEQYF. CDR3 nucleotides: TGTGCTTGGGGACAGACCTACGAGCAGTACTTC. The full variable domain, in which reference TRBV30 and TRBJ2-7 provide the parts outside the CDR3, is SQTIHQWPATLVQPVGSPLSLECTVEGTSNPNLYWYRQAAGRGLQLLFYSVGIGQISSEVPQNLSASRPQDRQFILSSKKLLLSDSGFYLCAWGQTYEQYFGPGTRLTVT.